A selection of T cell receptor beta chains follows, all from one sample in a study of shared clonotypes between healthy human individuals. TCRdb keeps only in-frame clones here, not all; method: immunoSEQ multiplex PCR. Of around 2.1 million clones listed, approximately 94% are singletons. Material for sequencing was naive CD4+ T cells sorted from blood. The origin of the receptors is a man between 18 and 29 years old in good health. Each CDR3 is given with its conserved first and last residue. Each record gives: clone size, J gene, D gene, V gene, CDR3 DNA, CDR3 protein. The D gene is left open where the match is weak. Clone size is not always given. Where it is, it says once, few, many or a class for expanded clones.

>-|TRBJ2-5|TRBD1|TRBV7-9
TGTGCCAGCAGCTTAGGTGTTGACAGGGGAGAGACCCAGTACTTC
CASSLGVDRGETQYF
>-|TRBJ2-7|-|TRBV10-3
TGTGCCATCAAAGATGTGACTAGCTCCTACGAGCAGTACTTC
CAIKDVTSSYEQYF
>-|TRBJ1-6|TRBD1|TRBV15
TGTGCCACCAGCAGGGACAGGGAGATTTCACCCCTCCACTTT
CATSRDREISPLHF
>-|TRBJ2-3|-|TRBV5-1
TGCGCCAGCAGCTTGGGCCTAGATTCTGCAGATACGCAGTATTTT
CASSLGLDSADTQYF
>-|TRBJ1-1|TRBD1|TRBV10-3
TGTGCCATCAGTGGGACAGGGGACACTGAAGCTTTCTTT
CAISGTGDTEAFF
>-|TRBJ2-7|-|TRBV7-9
TGTGCCAGTAACATTAACTCCTACGAGCAGTACTTC
CASNINSYEQYF
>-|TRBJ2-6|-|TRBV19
TGTGCCAGTAGTATAGGTCTCGCTGGGGCCAACGTCCTGACTTTC
CASSIGLAGANVLTF
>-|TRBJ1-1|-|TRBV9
TGTGCCAGCAGCGTAGTTTCTGAAAACACTGAAGCTTTCTTT
CASSVVSENTEAFF
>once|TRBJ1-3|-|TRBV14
TGTGCCAGCAGCAACTCTGGAAACACCATATATTTT
CASSNSGNTIYF
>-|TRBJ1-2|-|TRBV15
TGTGCCACCAGCAGAGATGGGCTAAACTCCGTTGGGGATGGCTACACCTTC
CATSRDGLNSVGDGYTF
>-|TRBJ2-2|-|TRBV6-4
TGTGCCAGCAGCTTGGGAGCTACTGCCGGGGAGCTGTTTTTT
CASSLGATAGELFF
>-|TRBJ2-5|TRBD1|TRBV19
TGTGCCAGTAGTAGAGGACAGGGGCGAGGGGAGACCCAGTACTTC
CASSRGQGRGETQYF
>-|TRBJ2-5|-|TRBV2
TGTGCCAGCAGGGATTTCGACAGTCAAGAGACCCAGTACTTC
CASRDFDSQETQYF
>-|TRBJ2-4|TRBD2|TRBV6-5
TGTGCCAGCAGTTACAGTGGCCAGGGAGGGTTAAGCATTCAGTACTTC
CASSYSGQGGLSIQYF
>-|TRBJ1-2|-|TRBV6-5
TGTGCCAGCAGTTACGTGGGAAGCGGAGGCTACACCTTC
CASSYVGSGGYTF
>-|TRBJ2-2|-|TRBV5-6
TGTGCCAGCAGCCCTGGGCCGGGAAACACCGGGGAGCTGTTTTTT
CASSPGPGNTGELFF
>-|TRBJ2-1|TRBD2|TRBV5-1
TGCGCCAGCAGCCGGGGACTAGCGGGAGGGTACAATGAGCAGTTCTTC
CASSRGLAGGYNEQFF
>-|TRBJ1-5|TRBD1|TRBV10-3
TGTGCCATCGGCGGAGGGGGCGGCAATCAGCCCCAGCATTTT
CAIGGGGGNQPQHF
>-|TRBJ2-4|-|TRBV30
TGTGCCTGGAGTGTACTAGGAGGCCGTGCAAACATTCAGTACTTC
CAWSVLGGRANIQYF
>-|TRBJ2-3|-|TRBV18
TGTGCCAGCTCACCATCTTTCGAAGATACGCAGTATTTT
CASSPSFEDTQYF
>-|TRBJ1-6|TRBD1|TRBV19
TGTGCCAGTAGCGCGGGACAGGGTTATTCACCCCTCCACTTT
CASSAGQGYSPLHF
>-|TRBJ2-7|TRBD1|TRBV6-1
TGTGCCAGCACCCCCGCGGGACAGGGGGCCTACGAGCAGTACTTC
CASTPAGQGAYEQYF
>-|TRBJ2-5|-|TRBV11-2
TGTGCCAGCAGCTCCTACAGGGCTCAAGAGACCCAGTACTTC
CASSSYRAQETQYF
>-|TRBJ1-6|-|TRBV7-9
TGTGCCAGCAGCTTTATGACAGCGTTCTATAATTCACCCCTCCACTTT
CASSFMTAFYNSPLHF
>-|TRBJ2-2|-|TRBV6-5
TGTGCCAGCAGTTACGCGGCCCCCGGGGAGCTGTTTTTT
CASSYAAPGELFF
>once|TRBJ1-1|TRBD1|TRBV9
TGTGCCAGCAGCGTAACAGGGACAGGGGGCACTGAAGCTTTCTTT
CASSVTGTGGTEAFF
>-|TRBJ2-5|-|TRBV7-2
TGTGCCAGCGGATATGACGGGGCTGGGACCCAGTACTTC
CASGYDGAGTQYF
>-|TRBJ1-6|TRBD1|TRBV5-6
TGTGCCAGCAGCTTAGCGACAGGGCGGGATAATTCACCCCTCCACTTT
CASSLATGRDNSPLHF
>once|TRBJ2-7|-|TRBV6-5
TGTGCCAGCATTATCCGGGACGGGTGGTACGAGCAGTACTTC
CASIIRDGWYEQYF
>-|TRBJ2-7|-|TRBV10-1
TGCGCCAGCAGTGACGGGACGTTGAGCTCCTACGAGCAGTACTTC
CASSDGTLSSYEQYF
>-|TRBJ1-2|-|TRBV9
TGTGCCAGCAGCGTAGGGGAAGACTTCTATGGCTACACCTTC
CASSVGEDFYGYTF
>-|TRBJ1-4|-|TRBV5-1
TGCGCCAGCAGCTTGGAATCCCCCTCCAGCTTTAATGAAAAACTGTTTTTT
CASSLESPSSFNEKLFF